The 24 T cell receptor beta chains given below trace back to one sample, sequenced in a study of CD8 T cells in ankylosing spondylitis. TCRdb independently ran MiXCR on the 5' RACE reads; one entry per CDR3 protein. The sample includes fewer than 350,000 distinct CDR3 sequences, roughly 12% of them seen just once. The source material was blood, either unsorted or a sorted T cell fraction (not recorded which). The receptors derive from a female donor with ankylosing spondylitis or in good health (not recorded which).

The V gene is TRBV18, the J gene TRBJ2-7; TRBD1 might be the D (5 bases). The CDR3 consists of 14 residues. CDR1 is KGHSH, CDR2 LQKENI, per germline. Trimming took off 2 bases at V and 4 bases at J, with 12 bases between the two ends. Here the CDR3 DNA reads TGTGCCAGCTCACCATTGGCGACAGATTACGAGCAGTACTTC. This encodes CASSPLATDYEQYF.

This clonotype came up many times. The CDR3 here is CASSTAPSPDTQYF. CDR3 DNA sequence: TGTGCCAGCTCCACCGCCCCTAGTCCAGATACGCAGTATTTT. The rearrangement uses TRBV12-3 or TRBV12-4 and TRBJ2-3; D is undetermined. With 8 bases removed from V and 4 bases from J, the gap between germline ends came to 16 bases. This CDR3 region has 14 residues.

This clonotype showed up many times. The V call is TRBV10-3, the J call TRBJ1-1; the D is unclear. V lost 2 bases to trimming and J lost 5 bases, with 12 bases between them. Germline V gene data show CDR1 as ENHRY and CDR2 as SYGVKD. The CDR3 consists of 14 residues. CDR3: CAISEAIKGTEAFF. CDR3 bases: TGTGCCATCAGTGAGGCTATCAAAGGGACTGAAGCTTTCTTT.

This clonotype was counted at least ten times. This chain uses TRBV5-1 with TRBJ1-1, with a possible D match to TRBD1 (6 bases). The V and J ends lost 3 bases and 1 base respectively, with 10 bases between them. Per the germline V gene, CDR1 is SGHRS and CDR2 is YFSETQ. The CDR3 length is 14 residues. The CDR3 nucleotides are TGCGCCAGCAGCTCAACAGGGCAGAACACTGAAGCTTTCTTT. It is translated as CASSSTGQNTEAFF. Filled out from reference TRBV5-1 and TRBJ1-1, the complete variable domain reads KAGVTQTPRYLIKTRGQQVTLSCSPISGHRSVSWYQQTPGQGLQFLFEYFSETQRNKGNFPGRFSGRQFSNSRSEMNVSTLELGDSALYLCASSSTGQNTEAFFGQGTRLTVV.

The rearrangement joins TRBV30 to TRBJ2-1; TRBD2 matches at 10 bases. Germline V gene sequence: CDR1 GTSNPN, CDR2 SVGIG (reference sequence). The CDR3 totals 14 residues. With V trimmed by 0 bases and J by 7 bases, 3 bases remained unmatched. CDR3 region: CAWSVLAGENEQFF. CDR3 sequence (DNA): TGTGCCTGGAGTGTTCTAGCGGGGGAGAATGAGCAGTTCTTC.

This chain uses TRBV7-3 with TRBJ2-2, with 7 positions matching TRBD1. The CDR3 extends over 16 amino acids. The V gene's germline CDR1 is SGHTA and CDR2 FQGTGA. Unmatched junction bases numbered 11, after V lost 5 bases and J lost 5 bases. Written as DNA, the CDR3 is TGTGCCAGCAGCCTTCAAGGGGGCGCATTTACCGGGGAGCTGTTTTTT. It codes for CASSLQGGAFTGELFF.

This clonotype showed up many times. V usage is TRBV11-2 and J usage is TRBJ2-3, with 9 positions matching TRBD2. J lost 0 bases, V lost 0 bases, and 4 bases had no gene match. Germline loops: CDR1 SGHAT, CDR2 FQNNGV. This CDR3 region has 17 residues. CDR3 nucleotide sequence: TGTGCCAGCAGCTTAGATCTGGCGGGAGGGAGCACAGATACGCAGTATTTT. It yields the protein CASSLDLAGGSTDTQYF.

This clonotype was recorded many times. The genes are TRBV20-1 and TRBJ2-1; D ambiguous. The germline gives CDR1 DFQATT, CDR2 SNEGSKA (reference sequence). Trimming cost V 6 bases and J 6 bases, with 15 bases left between them. The CDR3 length is 13 residues. The CDR3 nucleotides are TGCAGTGCGACTGAACCGATGGGCAATGAGCAGTTCTTC. It codes for CSATEPMGNEQFF.

The genes are TRBV11-2 and TRBJ2-1; no firm D call. The V gene lost 1 base and the J gene lost 3 bases, with 10 bases spanning the gap. The CDR3 loop spans 15 amino acids. Per germline, CDR1 SGHAT and CDR2 FQNNGV. CDR3 sequence: CASSLGPQVYNEQFF. DNA of the CDR3: TGTGCCAGCAGCTTAGGTCCTCAGGTCTACAATGAGCAGTTCTTC.

This clonotype has at least ten counts. V gene TRBV20-1 combines with J gene TRBJ1-6; a weak D match, TRBD1 (6 bases). Trimming took off 5 bases at V and 7 bases at J, with 18 bases between the two ends. The germline CDR1 and CDR2 sequences are DFQATT and SNEGSKA (reference sequence). There are 15 residues in the CDR3. CDR3 in amino acids: CSALLDRFGNSPLHF. The DNA of the CDR3 is TGCAGTGCTCTTCTAGACAGGTTTGGGAATTCACCCCTCCACTTT.

This clonotype has a count of ten or more. The V call is TRBV5-1, the J call TRBJ2-2, with TRBD2 as a possible D gene (6 bases). The germline V gene has CDR1 SGHRS and CDR2 YFSETQ. The V end was cut by 0 bases, the J end by 6 bases, with 18 bases between. The CDR3 has 17 amino acids. This chain's CDR3 is CASSLEPGAGRAGELFF. CDR3 nucleotides: TGCGCCAGCAGCTTGGAGCCGGGAGCAGGACGTGCCGGGGAGCTGTTTTTT.

Of note for this clonotype: A much larger clone differs by one base, so this may be a read error. The chain combines TRBV10-3 with TRBJ2-1, with TRBD2 matching over 8 bases. Germline V gene sequence: CDR1 ENHRY, CDR2 SYGVKD. The CDR3 is 13 residues long. With 7 bases clipped from V and 8 bases from J, the junction kept 7 bases outside the gene matches. The chain's CDR3 is CAIILAEGHEQFF. In nucleotides, the CDR3 is TGTGCCATCATACTAGCGGAGGGCCATGAGCAGTTCTTC.

Many counts were recorded for this clonotype. V gene TRBV5-1 combines with J gene TRBJ2-7; 8 bases are shared with TRBD1. The CDR3 runs 14 residues. CDR1 and CDR2 (germline): SGHRS, YFSETQ. V shed 3 bases, J shed 3 bases, and the junction held 5 bases outside the gene matches. The CDR3 nucleotides read TGCGCCAGCAGCTGGACCGGGACAGGCTACGAGCAGTACTTC. Its translation: CASSWTGTGYEQYF.

This clonotype was detected many times. The V and J genes are TRBV18 and TRBJ1-3; perhaps TRBD1 as D (5 bases). Germline V gives CDR1 KGHSH, CDR2 LQKENI. V lost 4 bases and J 8 bases, leaving 12 bases between the germline ends. CDR3 length: 13 amino acids. The CDR3 loop is CASSQEEGHTIYF. The CDR3 DNA sequence: TGTGCCAGCTCACAAGAGGAGGGGCACACCATATATTTT.

Ten or more counts support this clonotype. The rearrangement joins TRBV28 to TRBJ2-4; D may match TRBD1 or TRBD2 (5 bases each). The CDR3 covers 11 residues. V was pared by 9 bases and J by 9 bases, with 12 bases between. Looked up from germline, CDR1 is MDHEN and CDR2 is SYDVKM. Here the CDR3 reads CASREGSIQYF. The CDR3 nucleotides are TGTGCCAGTCGAGAGGGGTCCATTCAGTACTTC.

The chain is built from TRBV2 and TRBJ2-2; weak D call: TRBD2 (5 bases). V dropped 8 bases and J dropped 5 bases, with 15 bases sitting between them. This CDR3 comprises 14 residues. Germline CDR1 and CDR2: SNHLY and FYNNEI. CDR3 in amino acids: CASFWRVGTGELFF. The CDR3 DNA is TGTGCCAGCTTTTGGCGGGTCGGGACCGGGGAGCTGTTTTTT.

A few counts support this clonotype. The chain combines TRBV20-1 with TRBJ2-1; the match to TRBD2 covers 14 bases. The CDR3 contains 12 residues. The V segment lost 7 bases and the J segment 9 bases; nucleotides outside the gene matches: 2. CDR1 DFQATT and CDR2 SNEGSKA come from the germline V gene (reference sequence). The CDR3 DNA is TGCAGTGTGACTAGCGGGGGGGGTGAGCAGTTCTTC. It is translated as CSVTSGGGEQFF.

A remark on this clonotype: Being one base from a much bigger clone, this may be a read error. The V and J genes are TRBV5-1 and TRBJ1-1, with D possibly matching TRBD1 (5 bases). Between the trimmed V and J ends, which lost 4 bases and 6 bases, there was a span of 19 bases. The length of the CDR3 is 15 residues. CDR1 is SGHRS and CDR2 is YFSETQ in the germline V gene. This chain's CDR3 is CASSPMGPRDAEAFF. CDR3 coding DNA: TGCGCCAGCAGCCCCATGGGCCCTAGGGACGCTGAAGCTTTCTTT.

This clonotype has a count of ten or more. The rearrangement joins TRBV12-3 or TRBV12-4 to TRBJ1-3, with no clear D. The CDR3 contains 12 residues. V lost 3 bases and J 5 bases, leaving 5 bases between the germline ends. The CDR3 region has the DNA TGTGCCAGCAGTTTTCCCAGAAACACCATATATTTT. Amino acids: CASSFPRNTIYF.

This clonotype was seen a handful of times. The V gene is TRBV7-8, the J gene TRBJ1-2; D not certain. CDR3 length: 15 amino acids. The germline V and J ends were trimmed by 1 base and 3 bases, with 12 bases remaining between them. Germline V gene data show CDR1 as SGHVS and CDR2 as FQNEAQ. CDR3 nucleotide sequence: TGTGCCAGCAGCTTAGATCACATAACGGACTATGGCTACACCTTC. Translating gives CASSLDHITDYGYTF.

This clonotype was recorded at least ten times. This chain links TRBV20-1 with TRBJ1-4; maybe TRBD1 (6 bases). The CDR3 spans 13 residues. Per the germline V gene, CDR1 is DFQATT and CDR2 is SNEGSKA (reference sequence). Between the trimmed V and J ends, which lost 3 bases and 6 bases, there was a span of 11 bases. This CDR3 is CSASGGPDEKLFF. CDR3 in DNA: TGCAGTGCTAGTGGGGGGCCGGATGAAAAACTGTTTTTT.

This clonotype has a count of ten or more. This rearrangement joins TRBV29-1 to TRBJ2-2; D is ambiguous. Germline CDR1 is SQVTM and CDR2 is ANQGSEA. Between the trimmed V and J ends, which lost 8 bases and 2 bases, there was a span of 15 bases. This CDR3 is built from 14 residues. As DNA, the CDR3 is TGCAGCCCCCGTGTGATCTTTAACACCGGGGAGCTGTTTTTT. As protein: CSPRVIFNTGELFF.

The table lists this clonotype with many counts. The chain couples TRBV7-6 to TRBJ2-5; tentatively, D is TRBD2 (5 bases). Trimming left V 1 base short and J 0 bases short, with 6 bases between. This CDR3 contains 14 residues. Per the germline V gene, CDR1 is SGHVS and CDR2 is FNYEAQ. The CDR3 is CASSLGGYQETQYF. CDR3 nucleotides: TGTGCCAGCAGCTTAGGCGGGTACCAAGAGACCCAGTACTTC.

At least ten counts were recorded for this clonotype. V and J are TRBV5-1 and TRBJ2-5; possible D gene TRBD1, 5 bases. Trimming stripped 2 bases from V and 5 bases from J, with 16 bases between. Germline lookup yields CDR1 SGHRS and CDR2 YFSETQ. The CDR3 totals 15 residues. The CDR3 nucleotides are TGCGCCAGCAGCTTTTCATTCCCAGGGCGGGAGACCCAGTACTTC. This sequence encodes CASSFSFPGRETQYF.